The following is a TCR beta chain sequence with its context. The CDR3 is 16 residues long. The germline CDR1 and CDR2 sequences are MGHRA and YSYEKL. V was trimmed by 1 base and J by 1 base, leaving 13 bases between them. PCR employed 60 Vbeta and 13 Jbeta primers. Assay used: immunoSEQ multiplex PCR; TCRdb lists only in-frame clones, some missing. Of 70,000 to 100,000 clones listed, 70% to 80% are singletons. This entry belongs to a study of cytomegalovirus exposure and HLA in healthy donors. The specimen was PBMCs. V usage is TRBV4-1 and J usage is TRBJ1-1; weak D call: TRBD1 (5 bases). This TCR came from a woman aged 50 to 60 in good health and CMV-seropositive. The CDR3: CASSQVGRGRNTEAFF. CDR3 nucleotide sequence: TGCGCCAGCAGCCAAGTGGGGCGCGGGAGGAACACTGAAGCTTTCTTT.